The 3 T cell receptor beta chains presented below share a single source sample, sequenced in a study of human T cells and chemical hapten exposure. The study extracted total RNA from unfractionated whole blood. A single record per CDR3 protein comes from TCRdb applying MiXCR to the 5' RACE reads. The sample shows about 80,000 distinct CDR3 sequences, approximately 8% of them seen only once. Source of these receptors: a male donor in good health.

The rearrangement uses TRBV5-1 and TRBJ2-6; D unresolved. The V end was cut by 2 bases, the J end by 0 bases, with 6 bases between. The germline gives CDR1 SGHRS, CDR2 YFSETQ. CDR3 length: 15 amino acids. The CDR3 protein is CASSLPVSGANVLTF. The CDR3 DNA follows: TGCGCCAGCAGCTTACCTGTCTCTGGGGCCAACGTCCTGACTTTC.

The chain carries TRBV7-2 and TRBJ1-5; no clear D gene. Trimming removed 5 bases from V and 4 bases from J, with 15 bases in between. The germline CDR1 and CDR2 sequences are SGHTA and FQGNSA. This CDR3 comprises 15 residues. The CDR3, as DNA: TGTGCCAGCAGCAGGGCCCGCGGGGAAAATCAGCCCCAGCATTTT. It encodes CASSRARGENQPQHF. The entire variable domain, with the rest obtained from reference TRBV7-2 and TRBJ1-5, is as follows: GAGVSQSPSNKVTEKGKDVELRCDPISGHTALYWYRQSLGQGLEFLIYFQGNSAPDKSGLPSDRFSAERTGGSVSTLTIQRTQQEDSAVYLCASSRARGENQPQHFGDGTRLSIL.

This clonotype was seen ten or more times. The rearrangement uses TRBV14 and TRBJ2-5; unclear D gene. Between the trimmed V and J ends, which lost 5 bases and 2 bases, there was a span of 9 bases. The CDR3 runs 13 residues. CDR1 and CDR2 (germline): SGHDN, FVKESK. The CDR3 spells CASSYDEQETQYF. DNA of the CDR3: TGTGCCAGCAGCTACGACGAGCAAGAGACCCAGTACTTC.